The 14 T cell receptor beta chains presented below share a single source sample, sequenced in a study of response to subunit inactivated influenza vaccine (dated by TCRdb to the late 2010s). The method was RT-PCR. Reads for this sample came from an Illumina HiSeq 2500. TCRdb's own reprocessing of the public reads used fastp at Q25 and MiXCR and kept productive beta chains. Identical CDR3 proteins give one entry, which carries the most common genes and DNA. The sample data list a few hundred thousand distinct CDR3 sequences, and just over 20% of these were observed just once. The ten largest clones represent 10% of the sample. The material was PBMCs from blood, obtained less than 22 months after vaccination. The receptors come from a man aged 50-75 years who received an inactivated influenza vaccine. Donor details come from another sample of the same person, matched by shared clones.

This clonotype was seen at least ten times. This sequence joins TRBV11-2 and TRBJ1-2; TRBD1 matches at 7 bases. The CDR3 totals 16 residues. The junction had 8 bases not matched to a gene; V was cut back by 1 base and J by 3 bases. Germline loops: CDR1 SGHAT, CDR2 FQNNGV. CDR3 sequence (DNA): TGTGCCAGCAGCTTAGTTGGGACAGCGGTCCACTATGGCTACACCTTC. Translation gives CASSLVGTAVHYGYTF.

The sample holds a few counts of this clonotype. The genes are TRBV28 and TRBJ1-3; D unclear. V was shortened by 3 bases and J by 2 bases, with 5 bases between the two germline ends. CDR3 length equals 13 residues. Germline V CDR1 and CDR2: MDHEN, SYDVKM. This chain's CDR3 is CASSFRAGNTIYF. The CDR3 DNA reads as TGTGCCAGCAGTTTTCGCGCTGGAAACACCATATATTTT.

The gene calls are TRBV27 and TRBJ1-1; 12 bases fit TRBD1. V was pared by 6 bases and J by 4 bases, with 9 bases of the junction left unmatched. The length of the CDR3 is 16 residues. Germline CDR1 is MNHEY and CDR2 is SMNVEV (reference sequence). Written as DNA, the CDR3 is TGTGCCAGCAGCCGCGGGACAGGGGGCGCGGGCACTGAAGCTTTCTTT. Its translation: CASSRGTGGAGTEAFF.

This clonotype was picked up a small number of times. This chain uses TRBV19 with TRBJ2-5; D may be TRBD2 (5 bases). V was cut by 2 bases and J by 13 bases, with 17 bases left in between. This CDR3 contains 13 residues. Germline CDR1 LNHDA, CDR2 SQIVND (reference sequence). The CDR3 DNA reads TGTGCCAGTAGTATAAACAGCGGAACCCCCCCGTACTTC. Its protein is CASSINSGTPPYF. The full variable domain, with the rest looked up from reference TRBV19 and TRBJ2-5, is DGGITQSPKYLFRKEGQNVTLSCEQNLNHDAMYWYRQDPGQGLRLIYYSQIVNDFQKGDIAEGYSVSREKKESFPLTVTSAQKNPTAFYLCASSINSGTPPYFGPGTRLLVL.

The V call is TRBV5-5, the J call TRBJ1-1, with a tentative D call TRBD1 (5 bases). The V gene lost 2 bases and the J gene lost 3 bases, with 11 bases spanning the gap. The CDR3 runs 14 residues. Germline V CDR1 and CDR2: SGHKS, YYEKEE (reference sequence). CDR3 residues: CASSFSQVYTEAFF. The CDR3, as DNA: TGTGCCAGCAGCTTTTCACAGGTATACACTGAAGCTTTCTTT.

This clonotype came up many times. V gene TRBV28 combines with J gene TRBJ1-4; TRBD1 is a possible D gene (5 bases). Germline loops: CDR1 MDHEN, CDR2 SYDVKM. This CDR3 is 15 amino acids long. V dropped 5 bases and J dropped 8 bases, with 18 bases sitting between them. This CDR3 is CASSPGTSRREKLFF. The CDR3 DNA is TGTGCCAGCAGTCCCGGGACTTCTAGGAGGGAAAAACTGTTTTTT.

The chain employs TRBV5-1 and TRBJ2-2; a weak D match, TRBD2 (5 bases). The CDR3 totals 12 residues. V lost 6 bases to trimming and J lost 5 bases, with 8 bases between them. The germline CDR1 and CDR2 sequences are SGHRS and YFSETQ. The CDR3 loop is CASNWETGELFF. CDR3 DNA: TGCGCCAGCAATTGGGAGACCGGGGAGCTGTTTTTT.

The chain recombines TRBV11-2 with TRBJ2-1, with 8 bases that match TRBD2. Germline trimming cut 5 bases from V and 7 bases from J; bases unmatched to any gene: 13. There are 16 residues in the CDR3. CDR1 is SGHAT and CDR2 is FQNNGV in the germline V gene. CDR3 protein: CASSRNRAGTRNEQFF. The CDR3 DNA follows: TGTGCCAGCAGCAGAAACCGAGCCGGGACTAGGAATGAGCAGTTCTTC. The variable domain in full, with the rest retrieved from reference TRBV11-2 and TRBJ2-1, is EAGVAQSPRYKIIEKRQSVAFWCNPISGHATLYWYQQILGQGPKLLIQFQNNGVVDDSQLPKDRFSAERLKGVDSTLKIQPAKLEDSAVYLCASSRNRAGTRNEQFFGPGTRLTVL.

The chain couples TRBV20-1 to TRBJ2-3, with D possibly TRBD1 on 6 matching bases. Germline values: CDR1 DFQATT, CDR2 SNEGSKA (reference sequence). With 2 bases removed from V and 2 bases from J, the gap between germline ends came to 14 bases. The CDR3 consists of 15 residues. The CDR3 reads CSARSGQTTTDTQYF. For the CDR3, the DNA is TGCAGTGCTAGATCCGGACAGACCACCACAGATACGCAGTATTTT.

This clonotype was picked up one time. This chain uses TRBV5-3 with TRBJ2-1; D ambiguous. TRBV5-3 falls under the ORF class, with uncertain function. Trimming took off 3 bases at V and 3 bases at J, with 19 bases between the two ends. The CDR3 length is 17 residues. This CDR3 reads CARSYCSDSPLYNEQFF. The CDR3, as DNA: TGTGCCAGAAGCTATTGCAGCGACTCCCCCCTCTACAATGAGCAGTTCTTC.

The chain is built from TRBV2 and TRBJ2-1; TRBD2 agrees at 10 bases. After removal of 1 base from V and 0 bases from J, the junction contained 3 bases not matched to a gene. CDR1 SNHLY and CDR2 FYNNEI come from the germline V gene. This CDR3 comprises 17 residues. CDR3: CASSEGLAGLSYNEQFF. In DNA, the CDR3 is TGTGCCAGCAGTGAAGGACTAGCGGGTCTCTCCTACAATGAGCAGTTCTTC.

This clonotype was counted a few times. The chain is built from TRBV2 and TRBJ1-5, with D maybe TRBD1 (5 bases). CDR3 length equals 16 residues. CDR1 is SNHLY, CDR2 FYNNEI, per germline. Trimming pared 5 bases from V and 5 bases from J, leaving 19 bases between. CDR3 in DNA: TGTGCCAGCAGTCCTCCAGGCAACGAGGGACATCAGCCCCAGCATTTT. Protein: CASSPPGNEGHQPQHF.

V gene TRBV2 combines with J gene TRBJ1-1, with no clear D. The CDR3 is 14 amino acids. V gave up 5 bases and J gave up 2 bases, with 12 bases separating them. Germline loops: CDR1 SNHLY, CDR2 FYNNEI. CDR3 DNA: TGTGCCAGCAGTACAGAGAACTTCAACACTGAAGCTTTCTTT. Encoded protein: CASSTENFNTEAFF.

This clonotype was recorded a few times. The rearrangement links TRBV6-2 or TRBV6-3 to TRBJ2-7; D possibly matches TRBD1 or TRBD2 (6 bases each). Germline loops: CDR1 MNHEY, CDR2 SVGEGT. There are 14 residues in the CDR3. V gave up 2 bases and J gave up 1 base, with 9 bases separating them. The CDR3 nucleotides are TGTGCCAGCAGTTACAGGGGGGAATCCTACGAGCAGTACTTC. Translating it yields CASSYRGESYEQYF.